This TCR beta chain was captured by sequencing in a study of Ad26.COV2.S vaccination and SARS-CoV-2 variants. Notes on the study in general: Marked by substantial breadth, spike-specific CD8+ and CD4+ T cell responses were reportedly seen after vaccination.

Trimming cost V 0 bases and J 2 bases; bases outside gene matches: 2. CDR3 length: 15 residues. Germline-derived CDR1 and CDR2 are SGDLS and YYNGEE. Treatment of the sample: some 19 received Ad26.COV2.S at low or high dose, single or two shots; several received placebo; per-sample allocation not given. Sampling occurred on day 63 after the first vaccine or placebo injection. Comment on this clone: The antigen is undetermined.

This table comes from immunoSEQ multiplex PCR, and its TCRdb copy is limited to in-frame clones, with some not included. The sample contains 350,000 to 500,000 clones, 88% of which appear only once. The rearrangement joins TRBV9 to TRBJ2-1; 7 bases agree with TRBD2. The sequence was collected from a person aged 18 to 65 who received the Ad26.COV2.S COVID-19 vaccine or a placebo. Sequencing was performed on peripheral blood, taken in a trial of Ad26.COV2.S vaccine versus placebo. CDR3 coding DNA: TGTGCCAGCAGCGTAGGGGGACTACCCTACAATGAGCAGTTCTTC. It encodes CASSVGGLPYNEQFF.